Presented here are 27 T cell receptor beta chains from one specimen sequenced in a study of blood T cell repertoires in COVID-19. Sequenced by immunoSEQ multiplex PCR; TCRdb stores in-frame clones only, minus some. The repertoire holds tens of thousands of clones, with around nine tenths as singletons. The specimen was peripheral blood. Receptors originate from a man aged 60 to 75 with acute or convalescent COVID-19.

This rearrangement joins TRBV19 to TRBJ1-6; D is possibly TRBD1 (6 bases). Trimming stripped 7 bases from V and 1 base from J, with 8 bases between. This CDR3 spans 14 amino acids. In germline, CDR1 is LNHDA, CDR2 SQIVND (reference sequence). The CDR3 nucleotides read TGTGCCAGTATCGGGACATCCTATAATTCACCCCTCCACTTT. This translates into CASIGTSYNSPLHF.

This chain uses TRBV5-8 with TRBJ1-1, with D maybe TRBD1 (5 bases). CDR1 is SGHTS, CDR2 YDEGEE, per germline. Trimming pared 0 bases from V and 11 bases from J, leaving 14 bases between. The CDR3 spans 13 residues. Here the CDR3 reads CASSLVVWDFAFF. The CDR3 DNA reads TGTGCCAGCAGCTTGGTGGTTTGGGACTTTGCTTTCTTT.

The chain recombines TRBV27 with TRBJ2-1; TRBD2 agrees at 14 bases. V trimming: 7 bases; J trimming: 6 bases; junction bases outside the gene matches: 5. This CDR3 has 15 amino acids. Germline V gene data show CDR1 as MNHEY and CDR2 as SMNVEV (reference sequence). The CDR3 region is CASTTGTSGSNEQFF. For the CDR3, the DNA is TGTGCCAGCACTACCGGGACTAGCGGGAGCAATGAGCAGTTCTTC.

The chain recombines TRBV10-3 with TRBJ1-1; D ambiguous. The CDR3 has 12 residues. Germline assignment: CDR1 ENHRY and CDR2 SYGVKD. Trimming stripped 5 bases from V and 9 bases from J, with 13 bases between. CDR3 loop: CAISSTGEQAFF. The CDR3 bases are TGTGCCATCAGTTCGACGGGAGAACAAGCTTTCTTT.

The chain links TRBV19 to TRBJ1-2; a weak D match, TRBD1 (5 bases). Deletions cut 1 base from V and 2 bases from J, with 8 bases between. Germline V lookup: CDR1 LNHDA, CDR2 SQIVND (reference sequence). The CDR3 runs 14 residues. CDR3 protein: CASSIAQGNYGYTF. CDR3 sequence (DNA): TGTGCCAGTAGTATAGCGCAGGGAAACTATGGCTACACCTTC.

This clone occurred once. The V gene is TRBV6-5, the J gene TRBJ2-7, with 8 bases lining up with TRBD1. The length of the CDR3 is 13 residues. The junction had 6 bases not matched to a gene; V was cut back by 6 bases and J by 5 bases. The germline CDR1 and CDR2 sequences are MNHEY and SVGAGI. The CDR3: CASRPGTGDEQYF. The CDR3 region has the DNA TGTGCCAGCAGACCGGGGACAGGAGACGAGCAGTACTTC.

V usage is TRBV6-6 and J usage is TRBJ2-7; 10 nucleotides align to TRBD2. The germline gives CDR1 MNHNY, CDR2 SVGAGI (reference sequence). The CDR3 runs to 18 residues. With 5 bases clipped from V and 5 bases from J, the junction kept 18 bases outside the gene matches. In nucleotides, the CDR3 is TGTGCCAGCAGTCCTGAGACGGCGGCTAGCGGGAGACTCGACGAGCAGTACTTC. As protein: CASSPETAASGRLDEQYF.

This chain uses TRBV12-5 with TRBJ1-4; 7 nucleotides agree with TRBD1. V was pared by 7 bases and J by 3 bases, with 5 bases of the junction left unmatched. In germline, CDR1 is LGHNT, CDR2 FRNRAP. The CDR3 is 14 amino acids. The CDR3 nucleotides are TGTGCTAGTGCCCGGGGGACAGCTAATGAAAAACTGTTTTTT. Translating it yields CASARGTANEKLFF.

This clone was detected once. The CDR3 is CASSLSGQGGRVKLFF. DNA of the CDR3: TGCGCCAGCAGCTTGAGCGGACAGGGAGGAAGGGTAAAACTGTTTTTT. The rearrangement uses TRBV5-1 and TRBJ1-4; the match to TRBD1 covers 8 bases. The ends lost 1 base at V and 10 bases at J; junction bases unmatched: 12. CDR3 length: 16 amino acids. Looked up from germline, CDR1 is SGHRS and CDR2 is YFSETQ.

This clone has a handful of counts. The chain employs TRBV4-1 and TRBJ1-2, with D hard to call. The CDR3 contains 15 residues. Germline loops: CDR1 MGHRA, CDR2 YSYEKL. Trimming cost V 1 base and J 4 bases, with 13 bases left between them. The CDR3 here is CASSQVRGGIYGYTF. The CDR3 DNA reads as TGCGCCAGCAGCCAAGTTCGCGGCGGTATCTATGGCTACACCTTC.

This clone was seen just once. The chain employs TRBV6-5 and TRBJ2-5; D may be TRBD1 (7 bases). The V end lost 7 bases, the J end lost 2 bases, and 14 bases lay between the germline ends. Germline loops: CDR1 MNHEY, CDR2 SVGAGI. The CDR3 length is 14 residues. This CDR3 is CASMTRDRQETQYF. The CDR3 DNA is TGTGCCAGCATGACTAGGGACAGACAAGAGACCCAGTACTTC.

This CDR3 is CASSQEAGETDTQYF. CDR3 nucleotides: TGTGCCAGCAGCCAAGAGGCGGGAGAAACAGATACGCAGTATTTT. The chain has TRBV3-1 (or the pseudogene TRBV3-2) and TRBJ2-3, with 7 bases lining up with TRBD2. Germline lookup yields CDR1 LGHDT and CDR2 YNNKEL (reference sequence). Trimming took 0 bases from V and 3 from J; bases not matched to a gene: 3. The CDR3 runs 15 residues.

The J gene is TRBJ2-7, the V gene TRBV25-1; TRBD2 agrees at 8 bases. The J segment lost 5 bases and the V segment lost 3 bases, leaving 9 bases of the junction unmatched. Germline CDR1 MGHDK, CDR2 SYGVNS. The CDR3 contains 15 residues. Here the CDR3 reads CASSDFRGGIDEQYF. The CDR3 DNA sequence: TGTGCCAGCAGTGATTTTCGGGGGGGTATCGACGAGCAGTACTTC.

The rearrangement uses TRBV5-6 and TRBJ1-1, with D possibly TRBD1 on 6 matching bases. This CDR3 contains 16 residues. Per germline, CDR1 SGHDT and CDR2 YYEEEE. The germline V and J ends were trimmed by 4 bases and 3 bases, with 19 bases remaining between them. The DNA for the CDR3 is TGTGCCAGCAGCACCATCTCACAGGGTAAGGACACTGAAGCTTTCTTT. Translated: CASSTISQGKDTEAFF.

The chain employs TRBV3-1 (or the pseudogene TRBV3-2) and TRBJ2-1; D perhaps matches TRBD2 (6 bases). Between the trimmed V and J ends, which lost 1 base and 7 bases, there was a span of 14 bases. Germline CDR1 is LGHDT and CDR2 is YNNKEL (reference sequence). This CDR3 region has 15 residues. CDR3 sequence: CASSQVWGVGNEQFF. The CDR3 nucleotides read TGTGCCAGCAGCCAAGTCTGGGGGGTGGGGAATGAGCAGTTCTTC.

The chain links TRBV19 to TRBJ1-3; D call uncertain. Trimming shortened V by 3 bases and J by 3 bases, and 12 bases separated the two germline ends. This CDR3 has 15 amino acids. Germline V gene lookup returns CDR1 LNHDA and CDR2 SQIVND (reference sequence). CDR3 DNA: TGTGCCAGTAGTATTGCTGGGCTCTTTGGAAACACCATATATTTT. Its protein is CASSIAGLFGNTIYF.

The chain couples TRBV4-1 to TRBJ2-7; 11 bases align to TRBD2. CDR1 MGHRA and CDR2 YSYEKL come from the germline V gene. Unmatched junction bases numbered 5, after V lost 3 bases and J lost 4 bases. The CDR3 consists of 15 residues. The chain's CDR3 is CASSHGTSGPYEQYF. DNA of the CDR3: TGCGCCAGCAGCCATGGGACTAGCGGCCCTTACGAGCAGTACTTC.

In DNA form, the CDR3 reads TGTGCCGGGGCTAAAAACTACAATGAGCAGTTCTTC. Translation: CAGAKNYNEQFF. The chain recombines TRBV2 with TRBJ2-1, with D possibly being TRBD1 (5 bases). The V end was cut by 11 bases, the J end by 3 bases, with 11 bases between. This CDR3 contains 12 residues. Germline V CDR1 and CDR2: SNHLY, FYNNEI. Complete variable domain (other parts from reference TRBV2 and TRBJ2-1): EPEVTQTPSHQVTQMGQEVILRCVPISNHLYFYWYRQILGQKVEFLVSFYNNEISEKSEIFDDQFSVERPDGSNFTLKIRSTKLEDSAMYFCAGAKNYNEQFFGPGTRLTVL.

The chain has TRBV10-3 and TRBJ1-6; 10 bases agree with TRBD1. V shed 6 bases, J shed 7 bases, and the junction held 9 bases outside the gene matches. Germline V gives CDR1 ENHRY, CDR2 SYGVKD. The CDR3 totals 16 residues. CDR3 amino acids: CAIRRGDRGQNSPLHF. In DNA, the CDR3 is TGTGCCATCAGACGGGGGGACAGGGGTCAAAATTCACCCCTCCACTTT.

The chain employs TRBV28 and TRBJ2-4; tentatively, D is TRBD1 (5 bases). V lost 7 bases to trimming and J lost 4 bases, with 8 bases between them. The length of the CDR3 is 12 residues. Germline V gene sequence: CDR1 MDHEN, CDR2 SYDVKM. In DNA form, the CDR3 reads TGTGCCAGCACCAGGGTAAAAAACATTCAGTACTTC. Its translation: CASTRVKNIQYF.

V usage is TRBV19 and J usage is TRBJ2-2, with 7 positions matching TRBD1. The germline gives CDR1 LNHDA, CDR2 SQIVND (reference sequence). The V gene end was trimmed by 6 bases and the J gene end by 4 bases; junction bases not matched to a gene: 11. This CDR3 spans 16 amino acids. The CDR3 DNA is TGTGCCAGTAGCCTCACCGGGACAGCAATCACCGGGGAGCTGTTTTTT. Translated: CASSLTGTAITGELFF. The whole variable domain, remainder taken from reference TRBV19 and TRBJ2-2, is DGGITQSPKYLFRKEGQNVTLSCEQNLNHDAMYWYRQDPGQGLRLIYYSQIVNDFQKGDIAEGYSVSREKKESFPLTVTSAQKNPTAFYLCASSLTGTAITGELFFGEGSRLTVL.

V usage is TRBV5-4 and J usage is TRBJ1-2; 8 bases match TRBD1. This CDR3 has 14 residues. The germline gives CDR1 SGHNT, CDR2 YYREEE (reference sequence). The V segment lost 0 bases and the J segment 6 bases; nucleotides outside the gene matches: 4. The CDR3 spells CASSLEQGGDGYTF. The CDR3 DNA follows: TGTGCCAGCAGCTTGGAACAGGGGGGGGATGGCTACACCTTC.

The table lists this clone with a count of one. This chain connects TRBV10-1 to TRBJ1-1, with D perhaps matching TRBD1 (6 bases). Per germline, CDR1 WNHNN and CDR2 SYGVQD (reference sequence). This CDR3 has 15 amino acids. Trimming shortened V by 1 base and J by 1 base, and 10 bases separated the two germline ends. The CDR3 loop is CASSEYRTENTEAFF. The CDR3 DNA is TGCGCCAGCAGTGAGTACAGGACAGAGAACACTGAAGCTTTCTTT.

The J gene is TRBJ1-4, the V gene TRBV7-2; no definite D call. This CDR3 comprises 14 residues. V was shortened by 1 base and J by 4 bases, with 7 bases between the two germline ends. Germline loops: CDR1 SGHTA, CDR2 FQGNSA. For the CDR3, the DNA is TGTGCCAGCAGCTTAGAAAGCGATAATGAAAAACTGTTTTTT. Residues: CASSLESDNEKLFF. Drawing the rest from reference TRBV7-2 and TRBJ1-4, the complete variable domain is GAGVSQSPSNKVTEKGKDVELRCDPISGHTALYWYRQSLGQGLEFLIYFQGNSAPDKSGLPSDRFSAERTGGSVSTLTIQRTQQEDSAVYLCASSLESDNEKLFFGSGTQLSVL.

The chain links TRBV11-2 to TRBJ2-4, with D maybe TRBD2 (5 bases). V was trimmed by 5 bases and J by 6 bases, leaving 14 bases between them. The CDR3 length is 14 residues. Germline CDR1 reads SGHAT; CDR2 reads FQNNGV. The CDR3 reads CASSPGGLGNIQYF. For the CDR3, the DNA is TGTGCCAGCAGCCCAGGAGGTTTGGGAAACATTCAGTACTTC.

The chain joins TRBV7-3 to TRBJ2-1; perhaps TRBD2 as D (5 bases). Trimming removed 1 base from V and 6 bases from J, with 13 bases in between. Per the germline V gene, CDR1 is SGHTA and CDR2 is FQGTGA. CDR3 length equals 15 residues. The CDR3 is CASSLNSNRGNEQFF. In DNA, the CDR3 is TGTGCCAGCAGCTTAAATTCCAATCGGGGCAATGAGCAGTTCTTC.

This chain joins TRBV5-1 and TRBJ2-3; possibly TRBD2 for D (5 bases). Germline V CDR1 and CDR2: SGHRS, YFSETQ. This CDR3 contains 12 residues. The V end was cut by 5 bases, the J end by 8 bases, with 12 bases between. The CDR3 spells CASSPPGVTQYF. Written as DNA, the CDR3 is TGCGCCAGCAGTCCCCCCGGGGTTACGCAGTATTTT.